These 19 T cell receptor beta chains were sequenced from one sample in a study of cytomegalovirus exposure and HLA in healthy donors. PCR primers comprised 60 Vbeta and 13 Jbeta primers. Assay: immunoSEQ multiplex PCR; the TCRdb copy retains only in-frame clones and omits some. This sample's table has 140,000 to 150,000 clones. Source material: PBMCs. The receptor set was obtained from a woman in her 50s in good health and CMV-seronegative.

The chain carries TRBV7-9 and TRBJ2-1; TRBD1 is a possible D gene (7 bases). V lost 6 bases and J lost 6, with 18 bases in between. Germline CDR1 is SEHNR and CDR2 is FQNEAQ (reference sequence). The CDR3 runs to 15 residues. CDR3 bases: TGTGCCAGCAGGTTAACAGGGGTGGGGGGCAATGAGCAGTTCTTC. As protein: CASRLTGVGGNEQFF.

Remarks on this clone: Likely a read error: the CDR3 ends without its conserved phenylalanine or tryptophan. CDR3 sequence (DNA): TGTGCCAGCAGTTTCCCGGGACTCTCGTACGAGCAGTACCTC. It encodes CASSFPGLSYEQYL. J is TRBJ2-7 and V is TRBV28, with D perhaps matching TRBD2 (6 bases). Germline lookup yields CDR1 MDHEN and CDR2 SYDVKM. The CDR3 totals 14 residues. Trimming shortened V by 3 bases and J by 4 bases, and 13 bases separated the two germline ends.

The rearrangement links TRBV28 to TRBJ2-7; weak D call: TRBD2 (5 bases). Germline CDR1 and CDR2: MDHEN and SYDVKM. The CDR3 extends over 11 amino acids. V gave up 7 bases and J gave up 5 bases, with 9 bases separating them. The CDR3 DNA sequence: TGTGCCAGCAATCGGGAAAACGAGCAGTACTTC. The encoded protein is CASNRENEQYF.

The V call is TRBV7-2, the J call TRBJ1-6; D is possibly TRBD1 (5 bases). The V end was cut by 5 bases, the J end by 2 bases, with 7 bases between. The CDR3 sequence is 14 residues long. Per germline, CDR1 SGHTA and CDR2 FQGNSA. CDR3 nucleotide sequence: TGTGCCAGCAGCCCACAGGCCTATAATTCACCCCTCCACTTT. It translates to CASSPQAYNSPLHF.

This CDR3 reads CASSRDRAGNEKLFF. CDR3 in DNA: TGTGCCAGCAGCCGGGACAGGGCTGGTAATGAAAAACTGTTTTTT. The chain links TRBV4-2 to TRBJ1-4, with 9 bases aligning to TRBD1. V was pared by 4 bases and J by 4 bases, with 4 bases of the junction left unmatched. The length of the CDR3 is 15 residues. CDR1 is LGHNA and CDR2 is YNFKEQ in the germline V gene.

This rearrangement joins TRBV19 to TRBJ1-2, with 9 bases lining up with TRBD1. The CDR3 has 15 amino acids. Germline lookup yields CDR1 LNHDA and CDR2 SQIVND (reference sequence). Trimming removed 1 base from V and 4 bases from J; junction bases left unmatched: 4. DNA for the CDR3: TGTGCCAGTAGTATAGGGACAGGGGCGGGCTATGGCTACACCTTC. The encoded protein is CASSIGTGAGYGYTF.

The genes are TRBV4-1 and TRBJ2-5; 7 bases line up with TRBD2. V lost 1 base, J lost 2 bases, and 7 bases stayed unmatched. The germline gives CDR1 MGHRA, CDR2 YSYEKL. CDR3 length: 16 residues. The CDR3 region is CASSQVGASGQETQYF. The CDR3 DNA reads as TGCGCCAGCAGCCAAGTGGGTGCTAGCGGTCAAGAGACCCAGTACTTC.

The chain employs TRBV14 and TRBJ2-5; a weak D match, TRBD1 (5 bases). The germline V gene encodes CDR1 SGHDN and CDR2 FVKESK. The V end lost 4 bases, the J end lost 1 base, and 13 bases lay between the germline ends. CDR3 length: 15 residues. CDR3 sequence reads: CASSPRVTAQETQYF. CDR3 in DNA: TGTGCCAGCAGCCCGAGAGTGACAGCCCAAGAGACCCAGTACTTC.

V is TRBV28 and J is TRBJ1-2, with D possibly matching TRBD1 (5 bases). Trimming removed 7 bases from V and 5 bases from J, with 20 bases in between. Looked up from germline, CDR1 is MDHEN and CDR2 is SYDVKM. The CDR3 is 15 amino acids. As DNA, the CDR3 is TGTGCCAGCAAATCAAGTGGGGCGGGGAATTATGGCTACACCTTC. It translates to CASKSSGAGNYGYTF.

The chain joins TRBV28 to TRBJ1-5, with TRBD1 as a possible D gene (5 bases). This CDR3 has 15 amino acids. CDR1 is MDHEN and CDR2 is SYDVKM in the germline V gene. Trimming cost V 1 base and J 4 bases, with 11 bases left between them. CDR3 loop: CASSLSVGVNQPQHF. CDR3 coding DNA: TGTGCCAGCAGTTTATCCGTAGGGGTTAATCAGCCCCAGCATTTT.

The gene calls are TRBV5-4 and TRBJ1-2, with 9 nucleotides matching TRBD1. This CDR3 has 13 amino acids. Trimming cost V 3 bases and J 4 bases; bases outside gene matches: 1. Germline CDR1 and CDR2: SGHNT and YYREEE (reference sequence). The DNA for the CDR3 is TGTGCCAGCAGCTGGACAGGGGTCTATGGCTACACCTTC. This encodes CASSWTGVYGYTF.

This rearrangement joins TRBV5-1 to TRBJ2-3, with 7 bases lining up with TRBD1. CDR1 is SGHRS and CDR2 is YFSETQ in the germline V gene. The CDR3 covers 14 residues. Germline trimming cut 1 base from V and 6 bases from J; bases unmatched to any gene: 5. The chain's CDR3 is CASSLSPGQDTQYF. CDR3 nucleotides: TGCGCCAGCAGCTTGTCACCGGGACAGGATACGCAGTATTTT. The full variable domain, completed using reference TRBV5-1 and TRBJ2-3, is KAGVTQTPRYLIKTRGQQVTLSCSPISGHRSVSWYQQTPGQGLQFLFEYFSETQRNKGNFPGRFSGRQFSNSRSEMNVSTLELGDSALYLCASSLSPGQDTQYFGPGTRLTVL.

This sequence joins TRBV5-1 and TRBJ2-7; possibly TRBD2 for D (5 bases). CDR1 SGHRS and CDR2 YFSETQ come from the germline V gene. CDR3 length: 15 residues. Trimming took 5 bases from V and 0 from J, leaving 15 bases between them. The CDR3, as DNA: TGCGCCAGCAGGCAAGGACTTTTAAGCTCCTACGAGCAGTACTTC. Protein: CASRQGLLSSYEQYF. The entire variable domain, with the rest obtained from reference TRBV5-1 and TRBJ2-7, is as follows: KAGVTQTPRYLIKTRGQQVTLSCSPISGHRSVSWYQQTPGQGLQFLFEYFSETQRNKGNFPGRFSGRQFSNSRSEMNVSTLELGDSALYLCASRQGLLSSYEQYFGPGTRLTVT.

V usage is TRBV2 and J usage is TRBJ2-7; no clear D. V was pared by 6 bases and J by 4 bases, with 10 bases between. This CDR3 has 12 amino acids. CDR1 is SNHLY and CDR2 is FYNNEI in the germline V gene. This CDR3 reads CASSNVLYEQYF. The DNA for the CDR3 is TGTGCCAGCAGCAACGTACTATACGAGCAGTACTTC.

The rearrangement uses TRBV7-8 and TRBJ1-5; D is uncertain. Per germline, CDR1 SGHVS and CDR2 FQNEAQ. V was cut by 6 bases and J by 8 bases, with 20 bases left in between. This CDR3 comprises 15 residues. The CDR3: CASRPTWTGSEPQHF. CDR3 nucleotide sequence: TGTGCCAGCAGACCGACTTGGACGGGGTCGGAGCCCCAGCATTTT.

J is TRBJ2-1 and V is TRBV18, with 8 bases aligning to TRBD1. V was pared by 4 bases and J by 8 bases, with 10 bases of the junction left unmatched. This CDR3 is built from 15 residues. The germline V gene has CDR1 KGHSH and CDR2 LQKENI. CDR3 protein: CASSLGQGIGYEQFF. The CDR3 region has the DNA TGTGCCAGCTCACTTGGACAGGGCATAGGTTATGAGCAGTTCTTC.

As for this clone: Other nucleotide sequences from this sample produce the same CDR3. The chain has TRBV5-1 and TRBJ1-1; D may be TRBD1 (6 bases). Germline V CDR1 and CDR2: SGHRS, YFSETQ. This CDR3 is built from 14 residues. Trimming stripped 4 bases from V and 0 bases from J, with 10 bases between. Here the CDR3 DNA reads TGCGCCAGCAGCCTCGGACAGATGAACACTGAAGCTTTCTTT. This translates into CASSLGQMNTEAFF.

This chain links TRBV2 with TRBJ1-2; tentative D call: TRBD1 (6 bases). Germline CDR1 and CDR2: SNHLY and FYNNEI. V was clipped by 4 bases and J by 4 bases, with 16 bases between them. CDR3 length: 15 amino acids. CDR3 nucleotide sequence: TGTGCCAGCAGTGGTTCTGGGGGCCTCGGCTATGGCTACACCTTC. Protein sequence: CASSGSGGLGYGYTF.

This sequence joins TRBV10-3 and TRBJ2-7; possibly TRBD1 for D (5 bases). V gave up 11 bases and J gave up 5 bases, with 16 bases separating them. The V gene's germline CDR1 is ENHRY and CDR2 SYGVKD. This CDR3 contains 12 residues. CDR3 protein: CAAGSDSDEQYF. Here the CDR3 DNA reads TGTGCCGCAGGAAGTGACAGTGACGAGCAGTACTTC.